The 27 T cell receptor beta chains given below trace back to one sample, sequenced in a study of T-cell memory formation after mild COVID-19. TCRdb used MiXCR to reprocess the 5' RACE reads, holding one entry per CDR3 protein. The sample contains around 370,000 distinct CDR3 sequences, around 21% of which appear only once. Sequenced material: PBMCs or a T cell subset sorted from them (not recorded which). All receptors come from an adult woman who had mild COVID-19 (a few samples of this study predate the infection). Cell type and time point are not known.

The CDR3 sequence: CASSQDGVNEQYF. The DNA for the CDR3 is TGTGCCAGCAGCCAAGATGGGGTCAACGAGCAGTACTTC. V is TRBV3-1 and J is TRBJ2-7; D is uncertain. Trimming shortened V by 0 bases and J by 5 bases, and 8 bases separated the two germline ends. The CDR3 contains 13 residues. Germline CDR1 is LGHDT and CDR2 is YNNKEL (reference sequence).

This rearrangement joins TRBV12-3 or TRBV12-4 to TRBJ1-1; D ambiguous. The CDR3 runs to 14 residues. The V end was cut by 5 bases, the J end by 1 base, with 11 bases between. The CDR3 nucleotides are TGTGCCAGCAGTCCGGTACAGAAGAACACTGAAGCTTTCTTT. Amino acid sequence: CASSPVQKNTEAFF.

The rearrangement uses TRBV29-1 and TRBJ2-2, with D maybe TRBD2 (7 bases). Trimming pared 6 bases from V and 0 bases from J, leaving 11 bases between. Germline CDR1 reads SQVTM; CDR2 reads ANQGSEA. The CDR3 is made up of 14 amino acids. The CDR3 region has the DNA TGCAGCGTAGGGGGGGCCACGAACACCGGGGAGCTGTTTTTT. Its protein product is CSVGGATNTGELFF.

The V and J genes are TRBV4-1 and TRBJ1-1; D might be TRBD1 (5 bases). CDR3 length: 17 amino acids. The germline V gene encodes CDR1 MGHRA and CDR2 YSYEKL. Trimming cost V 1 base and J 4 bases, with 19 bases left between them. The CDR3 loop reads CASSQGLMTEVGTEAFF. In DNA, the CDR3 is TGCGCCAGCAGCCAAGGGCTAATGACAGAGGTGGGCACTGAAGCTTTCTTT.

The CDR3 DNA is TGCGCCAGCAGCCAAGACCATAGCGGGGGGGCAACAGATACGCAGTATTTT. Encoded protein: CASSQDHSGGATDTQYF. The genes are TRBV4-1 and TRBJ2-3; TRBD2 matches 11 bases. Per the germline V gene, CDR1 is MGHRA and CDR2 is YSYEKL. This CDR3 is 17 amino acids long. Losses at the gene ends were 0 bases for V and 3 bases for J; bases not matched to a gene: 5.

In this sample, this clonotype turned up a few times. This sequence joins TRBV18 and TRBJ1-1, with unresolved D. Germline CDR1 is KGHSH and CDR2 is LQKENI. With 0 bases removed from V and 5 bases from J, the gap between germline ends came to 10 bases. CDR3 length: 14 residues. In nucleotides, the CDR3 is TGTGCCAGCTCACCACCGGCAGGAGGGACTGAAGCTTTCTTT. It is translated as CASSPPAGGTEAFF.

The chain carries TRBV3-1 and TRBJ1-1; D is uncertain. V was shortened by 2 bases and J by 8 bases, with 12 bases between the two germline ends. CDR3 size: 13 residues. CDR1 is LGHDT, CDR2 YNNKEL, per germline (reference sequence). CDR3 in amino acids: CASSQSVGREAFF. DNA of the CDR3: TGTGCCAGCAGCCAAAGTGTCGGACGCGAAGCTTTCTTT.

V and J are TRBV4-2 and TRBJ2-7; 7 bases fit TRBD1. Losses at the gene ends were 3 bases for V and 3 bases for J; bases not matched to a gene: 8. The V gene's germline CDR1 is LGHNA and CDR2 YNFKEQ. CDR3 length: 15 amino acids. CDR3: CASSHATGLVYEQYF. CDR3 bases: TGTGCCAGCAGCCACGCGACAGGGTTGGTCTACGAGCAGTACTTC.

V and J are TRBV9 and TRBJ1-1; no clear D gene. This CDR3 has 11 residues. Germline values: CDR1 SGDLS, CDR2 YYNGEE. With 4 bases removed from V and 4 bases from J, the gap between germline ends came to 5 bases. Here the CDR3 DNA reads TGTGCCAGCAGCCCCAGCACTGAAGCTTTCTTT. Protein product: CASSPSTEAFF.

This CDR3 reads CASSYEGQGTSYEQYF. CDR3 DNA: TGTGCCAGCAGTTACGAGGGACAGGGGACCTCCTACGAGCAGTACTTC. The genes are TRBV6-2 or TRBV6-3 and TRBJ2-7; the match to TRBD1 covers 10 bases. The CDR3 covers 16 residues. J gave up 0 bases and V 2 bases, and 4 bases lay outside the gene matches. Germline V gives CDR1 MNHEY, CDR2 SVGEGT.

This clonotype was found many times. This rearrangement joins TRBV12-3 or TRBV12-4 to TRBJ2-3, with TRBD2 matching over 11 bases. The CDR3 sequence is 16 residues long. J lost 6 bases, V lost 5 bases, and 10 bases had no gene match. The CDR3 DNA reads as TGTGCCAGCAGTCGTAACTTAGCGGGGGGGCCCGATACGCAGTATTTT. Its translation: CASSRNLAGGPDTQYF.

V and J are TRBV20-1 and TRBJ2-7, with 7 bases identical to TRBD2. V shed 0 bases, J shed 6 bases, and the junction held 8 bases outside the gene matches. The CDR3 covers 14 residues. CDR1 is DFQATT and CDR2 is SNEGSKA in the germline V gene (reference sequence). For the CDR3, the DNA is TGCAGTGCTAGAGATGTGGCGGGAGTTGGCGAGCAGTACTTC. Encoded protein: CSARDVAGVGEQYF.

J is TRBJ2-3 and V is TRBV4-3, with D maybe TRBD2 (5 bases). The CDR3 length is 17 residues. Trimming stripped 0 bases from V and 2 bases from J, with 15 bases between. Per the germline V gene, CDR1 is LGHNA and CDR2 is YSLEER. In nucleotides, the CDR3 is TGCGCCAGCAGCCAAGATCAAGCGGTATTTTACACAGATACGCAGTATTTT. Translating it yields CASSQDQAVFYTDTQYF.

This clonotype came up many times. The chain is built from TRBV14 and TRBJ1-1, with 8 nucleotides matching TRBD1. The germline V gene encodes CDR1 SGHDN and CDR2 FVKESK. Losses at the gene ends were 2 bases for V and 2 bases for J; bases not matched to a gene: 7. This CDR3 is built from 16 residues. The CDR3 region has the DNA TGTGCCAGCAGCCAATCCAGGGGGCTAGGTAACACTGAAGCTTTCTTT. Translated, it gives CASSQSRGLGNTEAFF. Combining the CDR3 with reference TRBV14 and TRBJ1-1 gives the whole variable domain EAGVTQFPSHSVIEKGQTVTLRCDPISGHDNLYWYRRVMGKEIKFLLHFVKESKQDESGMPNNRFLAERTGGTYSTLKVQPAELEDSGVYFCASSQSRGLGNTEAFFGQGTRLTVV.

The rearrangement uses TRBV2 and TRBJ1-5; the D gene is possibly TRBD1 (5 bases). Germline V gene data show CDR1 as SNHLY and CDR2 as FYNNEI. The CDR3 contains 14 residues. Between the trimmed V and J ends, which lost 5 bases and 5 bases, there was a span of 13 bases. DNA for the CDR3: TGTGCCAGCAGTCTCACAGGTTCGGATCAGCCCCAGCATTTT. It encodes CASSLTGSDQPQHF.

This clonotype was detected a few times. The CDR3 DNA reads TGCGCCAGCAGCCAAGGGGGCCCCCGCCGGGAGACCCAGTACTTC. Translation: CASSQGGPRRETQYF. This chain joins TRBV4-3 and TRBJ2-5; D is possibly TRBD1 (5 bases). Germline CDR1 reads LGHNA; CDR2 reads YSLEER. This CDR3 contains 15 residues. The V and J ends lost 1 base and 5 bases respectively, with 14 bases between them.

A single count supports this clonotype. J is TRBJ1-1 and V is TRBV3-1; possible D gene TRBD1, 5 bases. The CDR3 length is 13 residues. V was clipped by 1 base and J by 10 bases, with 13 bases between them. Germline CDR1 reads LGHDT; CDR2 reads YNNKEL (reference sequence). CDR3 sequence reads: CASSQGWQGRAFF. The CDR3 bases are TGTGCCAGCAGCCAAGGGTGGCAGGGAAGAGCTTTCTTT. Filled out from reference TRBV3-1 and TRBJ1-1, the complete variable domain reads DTAVSQTPKYLVTQMGNDKSIKCEQNLGHDTMYWYKQDSKKFLKIMFSYNNKELIINETVPNRFSPKSPDKAHLNLHINSLELGDSAVYFCASSQGWQGRAFFGQGTRLTVV.

The chain recombines TRBV14 with TRBJ2-6, with D unresolved. V lost 1 base, J lost 0 bases, and 4 bases lay in between. The CDR3 has 15 residues. Germline loops: CDR1 SGHDN, CDR2 FVKESK. CDR3 sequence reads: CASSQVGSGANVLTF. CDR3 DNA: TGTGCCAGCAGCCAAGTGGGCTCTGGGGCCAACGTCCTGACTTTC.

The chain couples TRBV24-1 to TRBJ2-1; 7 positions agree with TRBD2. The CDR3 extends over 16 amino acids. The germline gives CDR1 KGHDR, CDR2 SFDVKD. The V segment lost 4 bases and the J segment 7 bases; nucleotides outside the gene matches: 12. In DNA, the CDR3 is TGTGCCACCAGTGACCGAGGGAGGGAGGGTTGGAATGAGCAGTTCTTC. This translates into CATSDRGREGWNEQFF.

About this clonotype itself: The junction departs from germline at one end; a sequencing error may be responsible. V gene TRBV3-1 combines with J gene TRBJ2-7; D is perhaps TRBD1 or TRBD2 (7 bases each). Germline values: CDR1 LGHDT, CDR2 YNNKEL (reference sequence). The CDR3 is made up of 15 amino acids. This CDR3 is CASGQRGQRSYEQYF. The CDR3 nucleotides are TGCGCCAGCGGCCAGCGGGGACAGCGCTCCTACGAGCAGTACTTC.

A few counts support this clonotype. The chain recombines TRBV7-6 with TRBJ2-1; 10 bases are a match to TRBD2. This CDR3 has 17 amino acids. J was trimmed by 5 bases and V by 5 bases; bases with no gene match: 12. Germline-derived CDR1 and CDR2 are SGHVS and FNYEAQ. The CDR3 sequence: CASSTELGLAAHNEQFF. The CDR3 DNA is TGTGCCAGCAGCACAGAACTCGGACTAGCGGCACACAATGAGCAGTTCTTC.

A few counts support this clonotype. The chain combines TRBV15 with TRBJ2-5; D is perhaps TRBD2 (6 bases). Looked up from germline, CDR1 is LNHNV and CDR2 is YYDKDF (reference sequence). The ends were cut back, 5 bases at V and 5 bases at J, with 12 bases in the middle. The CDR3 contains 13 residues. CDR3 sequence reads: CATSRRAVETQYF. The CDR3 bases are TGTGCCACCAGCCGGAGGGCGGTGGAGACCCAGTACTTC.

The genes are TRBV7-3 and TRBJ2-1, with TRBD1 as a possible D gene (6 bases). V was pared by 5 bases and J by 8 bases, with 10 bases between. The CDR3 covers 12 residues. Germline assignment: CDR1 SGHTA and CDR2 FQGTGA. The CDR3 is CASSNSGDEQFF. The CDR3 bases are TGTGCCAGCAGCAACTCAGGGGATGAGCAGTTCTTC.

The chain couples TRBV7-9 to TRBJ2-1; TRBD2 aligns across 9 bases. Germline values: CDR1 SEHNR, CDR2 FQNEAQ (reference sequence). The CDR3 is made up of 17 amino acids. V trimming: 2 bases; J trimming: 1 base; junction bases outside the gene matches: 6. The CDR3 sequence is CASSLSLAGVSYNEQFF. The CDR3 region has the DNA TGTGCCAGCAGCTTATCCTTAGCGGGAGTTTCCTACAATGAGCAGTTCTTC. Supplemented by reference TRBV7-9 and TRBJ2-1, the full variable domain reads DTGVSQNPRHKITKRGQNVTFRCDPISEHNRLYWYRQTLGQGPEFLTYFQNEAQLEKSRLLSDRFSAERPKGSFSTLEIQRTEQGDSAMYLCASSLSLAGVSYNEQFFGPGTRLTVL.

The chain has TRBV9 and TRBJ2-5, with a tentative D call TRBD2 (6 bases). The V and J ends lost 0 bases and 0 bases respectively, with 12 bases between them. The CDR3 has 16 residues. In germline, CDR1 is SGDLS, CDR2 YYNGEE. The CDR3, as DNA: TGTGCCAGCAGCGTAGTCCCCGGGGGATACCAAGAGACCCAGTACTTC. Residues: CASSVVPGGYQETQYF.

The CDR3 coding sequence is TGTGCCAGCAGCGTTTATCTAGCGGGGGGACAAAACAATGAGCAGTTCTTC. As protein: CASSVYLAGGQNNEQFF. The chain carries TRBV9 and TRBJ2-1; 11 nucleotides match TRBD2. The J segment lost 5 bases and the V segment lost 2 bases, leaving 9 bases of the junction unmatched. Germline V gene lookup returns CDR1 SGDLS and CDR2 YYNGEE. This CDR3 is 17 amino acids long.

The rearrangement joins TRBV30 to TRBJ2-3; a possible D gene is TRBD1 (6 bases). The CDR3 is made up of 14 amino acids. Germline V lookup: CDR1 GTSNPN, CDR2 SVGIG (reference sequence). V dropped 4 bases and J dropped 1 base, with 12 bases sitting between them. CDR3 DNA sequence: TGTGCCTGGAACAGGGTTCAAGGCACAGATACGCAGTATTTT. Translating gives CAWNRVQGTDTQYF.